This TCR beta chain was profiled in a study of blood T cell repertoires in COVID-19. Looking at the study overall: There were acute and convalescent COVID-19 samples, and they came from the United States, Italy and Spain. PBMCs, B-cell-depleted T cells, or T cells provided the cDNA or gDNA that made up the material.

Unmatched junction bases numbered 14, after V lost 6 bases and J lost 4 bases. CDR3 length: 16 amino acids. Germline V lookup: CDR1 MNHEY, CDR2 SMNVEV (reference sequence). Per the study methods: Amplified reference gene primers provided the basis for estimating nucleated cell counts. The repertoire was sequenced with immunoSEQ multiplex PCR; TCRdb's copy has only in-frame clones and lacks some. Clone size and the V and J calls come from that table; the DNA yielded D and trimming. Of about 150,000 clones in the sample, 85% to 90% were seen once. V gene TRBV27 combines with J gene TRBJ1-2; TRBD1 aligns across 7 bases. The clonotype comes from a human donor in a cohort sampled during active COVID-19. Sequencing was done on a sample of peripheral blood. CDR3 region: CASSVTEAGGSYGYTF. CDR3 nucleotide sequence: TGTGCCAGCAGCGTAACTGAGGCAGGGGGGAGCTATGGCTACACCTTC.